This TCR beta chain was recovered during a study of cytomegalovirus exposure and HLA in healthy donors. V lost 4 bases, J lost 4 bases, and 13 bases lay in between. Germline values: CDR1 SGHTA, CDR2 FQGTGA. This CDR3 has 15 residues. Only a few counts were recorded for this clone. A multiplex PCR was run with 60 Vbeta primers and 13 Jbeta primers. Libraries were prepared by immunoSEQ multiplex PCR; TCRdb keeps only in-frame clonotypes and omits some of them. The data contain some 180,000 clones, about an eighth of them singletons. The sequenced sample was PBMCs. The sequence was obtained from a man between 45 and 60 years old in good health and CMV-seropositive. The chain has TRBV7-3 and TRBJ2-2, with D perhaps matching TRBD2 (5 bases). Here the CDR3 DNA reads TGTGCCAGCAGCTATACCCGGGGTAGCACCGGGGAGCTGTTTTTT. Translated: CASSYTRGSTGELFF.